This T cell receptor beta chain was retrieved from a study of molecular identifiers for immune sequencing clone quantification. Preparation of naive CD8 libraries involved about 19,000 to 1,100,000 sorted cells and 10%, 30% or 50% RNA. Researchers sorted naive CD8 T cells as cells that were CD8+CD4-CCR7+CD45RA+. Comment on this clonotype: The junction departs from the called germline gene at one end, perhaps through a read error.

Each CDR3 protein gets one entry after TCRdb re-called the PCR reads with MiXCR. The sample has 70,000 to 90,000 distinct CDR3 sequences, around a fifth seen once. The CDR3 is 16 amino acids. The germline gives CDR1 SGHRS, CDR2 YFSETQ. This sequence joins TRBV5-1 and TRBJ2-1, with 9 nucleotides matching TRBD2. Sequencing was done on a sample of naive CD8+ T cells from blood, with Jurkat cell RNA spiked in. The sample's subset: FACS-sorted CD8+CD4-CCR7+CD45RA+ naive T cells. This clonotype originated in a human donor in good health. Some libraries in this study had Jurkat cell RNA spiked in. DNA of the CDR3: TGCGCCAGCAGCGGTGGGCCGGGACTAGCAGACAATGAGCAGTCCTTC. Translating gives CASSGGPGLADNEQSF. The full variable domain, with the rest looked up from reference TRBV5-1 and TRBJ2-1, is KAGVTQTPRYLIKTRGQQVTLSCSPISGHRSVSWYQQTPGQGLQFLFEYFSETQRNKGNFPGRFSGRQFSNSRSEMNVSTLELGDSALYLCASSGGPGLADNEQSFGPGTRLTVL.